The present entry profiles one T cell receptor (beta chain) with its context. The sample is drawn from a study of blood T cell repertoires in COVID-19. Overall study context: T cells, B-cell-depleted T cells, or PBMCs provided the cDNA or gDNA that served as material.

This table comes from immunoSEQ multiplex PCR, and its TCRdb copy is limited to in-frame clones, with some not included. The table shows about 150,000 clones, with 88% occurring only once. Germline V gene lookup returns CDR1 MDHEN and CDR2 SYDVKM. Trimming removed 6 bases at V and 5 bases at J, with 23 bases between. CDR3 length: 16 residues. This chain links TRBV28 with TRBJ2-7; possibly TRBD1 for D (5 bases). This clonotype originated in a man over 45 who had recovered from COVID-19. Sample: peripheral blood. CDR3 in amino acids: CASSPYGHSGQNEQYF. CDR3 DNA sequence: TGTGCCAGCAGCCCCTATGGACATTCGGGCCAAAACGAGCAGTACTTC.